This TCR beta chain came from a study of cytomegalovirus exposure and HLA in healthy donors (dated by TCRdb to 2016 to 2017). Describing the broader study: In an earlier analysis of some 610 of the donors, around 300 Gb of sequence data and 95 million to 130 million unique TCR beta sequences from about 179 million T cells were reported. An early release covering 550 to 700 HLA-typed donors comprised roughly 300 gigabases of sequencing data and tens of millions of unique TCR sequences. The genetic ancestry cluster associated with self-reported Caucasian donors included 80% to 90% of the 350 to 500 genotyped donors. The aim of the study was to test whether cataloging public T cell receptors could identify signatures of past pathogen exposure. The T cell repertoires of 666 subjects were profiled by immunosequencing and related to cytomegalovirus serostatus. Along with the roughly 700-subject first cohort, a separate validation cohort of approximately 110 different subjects was used. High-throughput TCR immunosequencing, statistical association of individual TCRs with disease status, and machine learning were combined to predict cytomegalovirus infection status. To study patterns of TCR occurrence, a later analysis re-analyzed previously published TCR beta repertoires from just over 650 donors and added high-resolution HLA genotyping. The later analysis used no new phenotypic data to find candidate immune exposures, relying instead on TCR beta sequences and their occurrence across donors. To decide whether each TCR beta V gene segment behaved as functional or pseudogenic, an earlier analysis of nearly 600 of the donors relied on high-throughput TCR beta sequencing. Donor age, sex, ethnicity and CMV serostatus were collected together with the repertoire data. In a later genetic analysis, genome-wide SNP genotypes for about three fifths of the roughly 670 donors were used, and that subset was treated as a discovery cohort. Every discovery cohort repertoire had been produced on one sequencing platform. HLA typing covered class I and class II loci at four-digit resolution. Typing coverage varied by locus: roughly 620-630 donors for A, B, C, DRB1 and DQB1; approximately 560 for DQA1; about 600 for DPA1; under 490 for DPB1. Several DR-DQ haplotypes were treated as single units for association and clustering because of strong linkage in the cohort. Across around 400 genotyped donors of the cohort, an average of approximately 240,000 unique TCR beta nucleotide sequences per donor were sequenced, and approximately 17% of those sequences were non-productive. The paper's findings and limits, for the study overall: In a later analysis, TCR association rates were found to vary across HLA loci, with the most associated TCRs seen for DRB1 alleles and the fewest for HLA-C alleles. HLA typing was unavailable for some donors at each locus, so association tests used only the typed subset. A later analysis found that HLA-associated TCR beta chains were more clonally expanded and had lower generation probabilities than equally common non-associated chains. CMV serostatus was the only immune exposure information available for the cohort. In both the original and validation cohorts, the classifier was reported to diagnose cytomegalovirus status with high specificity and sensitivity. An association between a missense DCLRE1C variant and V-gene and J-gene trimming of TCR beta chains was found in a later genetic analysis and replicated in an independent cohort. Sequencing depth was assumed to be roughly uniform across donors in the presence/absence analyses, though that assumption may not hold. At a false discovery rate of 0.05, a later analysis linked around 17,000 TCR beta sequences to specific HLA alleles. Correlated functional status among segregating V segments might be attributable to linkage disequilibrium, but an unknown experimental factor could not be ruled out. According to the authors, the approach could potentially be generalized to other disease states and immunological phenotypes. In vitro tests confirmed that three of the cytomegalovirus-associated TCR beta chains recognize cytomegalovirus antigens. A further reported finding was that TCR beta sequences accurately predicted the HLA-A and HLA-B alleles for most subjects in the first cohort. Compared with the 666-donor mean, donors in an Asian-associated ancestry cluster had fewer N-insertions in productive TCRs, according to a later genetic analysis. According to a later analysis, most CMV-associated TCR beta chains appeared to be HLA-restricted, and the HLA associations seemed to be driven largely by CMV exposure. An earlier analysis of around 540 of the donors showed that most TCR beta V segments appeared in productive rearrangements either about 87% or about 30% of the time, which broadly matched IMGT annotations. The study listed 164 TCR beta chains as associated with cytomegalovirus. Assigning TCR associations to individual alleles was difficult when HLA alleles, especially DR and DQ, strongly co-occurred. Because counts were too low, seventeen rarely observed V segments, including chromosome 9 orphons, were excluded from the earlier analysis of roughly 580 of the donors. According to a later analysis, parvovirus B19, influenza, CMV and Epstein-Barr virus appeared linked to several top co-occurrence clusters. Most TCR sequences were seen in very few donors, while some public TCRs were found in many individuals. This cohort had only TCR beta chains sequenced, and the lack of alpha or paired-chain data limited which features could be detected. A group of highly shared sequence variants was considered likely to be a technical artifact of the sequencing pipeline.

Library method: the immunoSEQ multiplex PCR assay. For the multiplex PCR, a mixture combining 60 forward primers for TCR Vbeta segments and 13 reverse primers for TCR Jbeta segments was used. A multiplex PCR assay on genomic DNA amplified the CDR3 region of rearranged TCR beta genes. Amplified TCR beta libraries were sequenced as 87-base-pair reads on the Illumina HiSeq System. As for the original processing: A later analysis counted about 80 million unique TCR beta chains across the 550 to 700 repertoires, and roughly 11 million of these chains were shared by at least two donors. Raw reads were error-corrected and collapsed into unique sequences with a nearest-neighbor algorithm that merged closely related sequences to remove PCR and sequencing errors. To assign V, D and J gene segments, CDR3 sequences were aligned to IMGT reference sequences. For a sequence to be retained, a match of at least six nucleotides was required to both a V gene segment and a J gene segment. A rearrangement was called productive if the CDR3 had no stop codons and remained in frame with V and J, and every other rearrangement was called non-productive. CDR3 was defined by IMGT convention, running from the second conserved V-encoded cysteine to the conserved J-encoded phenylalanine. The earlier analysis of about 560 of the donors excluded any sequence lacking an unambiguous match to a single V gene segment. An earlier analysis of fewer than 750 of the donors classified V segments as functional when productive rearrangements were above 56.7% and as segregating when the standard deviation between donors was above 5%. A statistical classification framework was built for diagnosing cytomegalovirus status from the catalog of TCR beta chain sequences. In a later analysis, TCR nucleotide sequences were compared against IMGT/GENE-DB human TR gene sequences so that V and J genes could be assigned. Using the TCRdist pipeline, a later analysis assigned CDR3 sequences along with most-parsimonious VDJ recombination scenarios. In a later analysis, each TCR beta chain was defined by its CDR3 amino acid sequence together with its V-gene family, and reads without a unique V-gene family were excluded. To address suspected cross-contamination and a sequencing artifact, a later analysis removed over 500 highly shared, low-generation-probability nucleotide sequences. A later analysis calculated a clonal expansion index for each public chain from normalized within-repertoire ranks of inferred template counts. A later analysis computed generation probabilities with a VDJ recombination model fitted to out-of-frame rearrangements, and checked the results against IGoR. In a later analysis, hypergeometric tests were used to score TCR-TCR, TCR-HLA and TCR-CMV co-occurrence, with a repertoire-size bias correction applied to TCR pairs. In a later analysis, false discovery rates were estimated by permuting HLA or CMV assignments 20 times. A later analysis grouped co-occurring TCRs with DBSCAN, adding TCRdist sequence similarity when clustering within HLA-allele-positive subsets. Repertoires with fewer than 30,000 or more than 120,000 public chains, plus five repertoires with anomalous nucleotide sharing, were excluded from co-occurrence clustering. The source is immuneACCESS, and TCRdb retained only in-frame sequences with V and J called. Part of the clones is not carried over; for the studies checked, unresolved V genes explain less than half of this, and the remainder is unexplained. V, J and clone size were drawn from that table, and D and trimming were deduced from the DNA. The sample table lists about 120,000 clones, 80% of them with a count of one. Approximately 1.2% of the sample belongs to the ten largest clones.

The cohort comprised some 700 healthy bone marrow donors. Cohort members were all nominally healthy when sampled, although unrecorded immune exposures were likely present. The donor was CMV seronegative and belonged to the group of around 350 seronegative cohort members. A peripheral blood sample was provided by each donor, and peripheral blood mononuclear cells were used for TCR beta sequencing. Genomic DNA extraction from the blood cell samples was performed with the Qiagen DNeasy Blood Extraction Kit. Concerning this clone: No cognate antigen has been identified for it. No base quality information exists; no much larger clone differs at one position.

The sequencing input was PBMCs. The receptor was isolated from a female donor in good health and CMV-seronegative.

The bases read TGTGCCAGCAGTCGTCTAGCGGGAGTAAAGAATGAGCAGTTCTTC. This sequence encodes CASSRLAGVKNEQFF. The chain joins TRBV2 to TRBJ2-1; 10 bases in the middle match TRBD2. Its CDR3 holds 15 amino acids, cysteine through phenylalanine. The DNA shown is the 45-base CDR3, in frame from base 1. Per the germline V gene, SNHLY is the CDR1 and FYNNEI is the CDR2. Compared with germline, V lacks 5 bases and J lacks 7 bases; bases without a gene match: 8.